The 20 T cell receptor beta chains given below trace back to one sample, sequenced in a study of technical replicates of blood from several donors. Measured with immunoSEQ multiplex PCR; TCRdb has only the in-frame clones, and not every one. The sample comprises over 90,000 clones, around 96% of which are singletons, and 0.3% to 0.45% rests with the top ten. Sequenced sample: T cells isolated from PBMCs. These receptors all stem from a human donor in good health.

This CDR3 reads CASSLTMETQYF. CDR3 DNA: TGTGCCAGCAGTTTGACTATGGAGACCCAGTACTTC. The V gene is TRBV6-5, the J gene TRBJ2-5, with a possible D match to TRBD2 (5 bases). This CDR3 comprises 12 residues. The V and J ends lost 4 bases and 5 bases respectively, with 8 bases between them. The germline V gene has CDR1 MNHEY and CDR2 SVGAGI.

V is TRBV6-5 and J is TRBJ2-7, with 7 bases identical to TRBD2. Trimming cost V 10 bases and J 0 bases; bases outside gene matches: 6. The CDR3 has 13 residues. Germline values: CDR1 MNHEY, CDR2 SVGAGI. CDR3 DNA: TGTGCCACCCAAACTAGCGCCTCCTACGAGCAGTACTTC. The encoded protein is CATQTSASYEQYF.

The V gene is TRBV2, the J gene TRBJ1-2; D is perhaps TRBD1 (6 bases). The CDR3 loop spans 15 amino acids. V was pared by 3 bases and J by 4 bases, with 15 bases between. CDR1 and CDR2 from the germline V gene are SNHLY and FYNNEI. This chain's CDR3 is CASSDTGGIGYGYTF. The DNA for the CDR3 is TGTGCCAGCAGTGATACTGGGGGCATCGGCTATGGCTACACCTTC.

The rearrangement uses TRBV10-3 and TRBJ2-7; 8 bases match TRBD1. Germline CDR1 is ENHRY and CDR2 is SYGVKD. With V trimmed by 0 bases and J by 5 bases, 9 bases remained unmatched. The CDR3 runs 16 residues. The CDR3 spells CAISESPDRASHEQYF. The CDR3 nucleotides read TGTGCCATCAGTGAGTCCCCGGACAGGGCTTCCCACGAGCAGTACTTC.

J is TRBJ2-2 and V is TRBV5-6, with 13 bases aligning to TRBD2. From germline, CDR1 is SGHDT and CDR2 YYEEEE. The trim removed 3 bases at V and 6 bases at J, leaving 11 bases unmatched. The CDR3 consists of 18 residues. For the CDR3, the DNA is TGTGCCAGCAGCTCCAAAGGACTAGCGGGAGATATCTCCGGGGAGCTGTTTTTT. It codes for CASSSKGLAGDISGELFF. The whole variable domain, remainder taken from reference TRBV5-6 and TRBJ2-2, is DAGVTQSPTHLIKTRGQQVTLRCSPKSGHDTVSWYQQALGQGPQFIFQYYEEEERQRGNFPDRFSGHQFPNYSSELNVNALLLGDSALYLCASSSKGLAGDISGELFFGEGSRLTVL.

This chain links TRBV6-1 with TRBJ2-7; unclear D gene. The germline V gene encodes CDR1 MNHNS and CDR2 SASEGT. Trimming stripped 4 bases from V and 0 bases from J, with 10 bases between. The CDR3 sequence is 14 residues long. For the CDR3, the DNA is TGTGCCAGCAGTGTTGCGGATCGCTCCTACGAGCAGTACTTC. It encodes CASSVADRSYEQYF.

The genes are TRBV5-5 and TRBJ1-5; D possibly corresponds to TRBD1 (5 bases). The ends were cut back, 4 bases at V and 0 bases at J, with 11 bases in the middle. Germline CDR1 and CDR2: SGHKS and YYEKEE (reference sequence). The CDR3 consists of 15 residues. The CDR3 coding sequence is TGTGCCAGCAGCCCGGACATTTATAGCAATCAGCCCCAGCATTTT. As protein: CASSPDIYSNQPQHF.

The gene calls are TRBV6-1 and TRBJ1-2, with D possibly matching TRBD1 (6 bases). Trimming removed 8 bases from V and 5 bases from J, with 15 bases in between. Germline V lookup: CDR1 MNHNS, CDR2 SASEGT. CDR3 length: 13 residues. This chain's CDR3 is CASLEGGRYGYTF. The DNA for the CDR3 is TGTGCCAGCCTTGAAGGGGGGAGGTATGGCTACACCTTC.

The chain is built from TRBV28 and TRBJ2-1, with 8 bases aligning to TRBD1. Germline V lookup: CDR1 MDHEN, CDR2 SYDVKM. The CDR3 runs to 21 residues. The V gene end was trimmed by 6 bases and the J gene end by 6 bases; junction bases not matched to a gene: 28. The CDR3 reads CASSHPHPYRTGNSEGNEQFF. The DNA of the CDR3 is TGTGCCAGCAGCCATCCTCACCCATATAGGACAGGGAACAGTGAGGGCAATGAGCAGTTCTTC.

This clone was seen a few times. The chain recombines TRBV7-3 with TRBJ2-5, with a weak D call TRBD2 (5 bases). Germline assignment: CDR1 SGHTA and CDR2 FQGTGA. Trimming left V 6 bases short and J 4 bases short, with 18 bases between. This CDR3 region has 15 residues. The CDR3 here is CASRLTGERGETQYF. DNA of the CDR3: TGTGCCAGCAGATTGACTGGGGAGAGAGGAGAGACCCAGTACTTC.

The chain links TRBV5-1 to TRBJ2-1, with 11 bases fitting TRBD2. This CDR3 region has 14 residues. CDR1 and CDR2 (germline): SGHRS, YFSETQ. Trimming cost V 5 bases and J 5 bases; bases outside gene matches: 3. Written as DNA, the CDR3 is TGCGCCAGCAGGACTAGCGGGAACCACAATGAGCAGTTCTTC. Encoded protein: CASRTSGNHNEQFF. The full variable domain, rest sourced from reference TRBV5-1 and TRBJ2-1, is KAGVTQTPRYLIKTRGQQVTLSCSPISGHRSVSWYQQTPGQGLQFLFEYFSETQRNKGNFPGRFSGRQFSNSRSEMNVSTLELGDSALYLCASRTSGNHNEQFFGPGTRLTVL.

This rearrangement joins TRBV27 to TRBJ2-3, with D possibly TRBD1 on 5 matching bases. Trimming took 4 bases from V and 1 from J, leaving 12 bases between them. The CDR3 is 15 amino acids. Germline V gives CDR1 MNHEY, CDR2 SMNVEV (reference sequence). CDR3 nucleotide sequence: TGTGCCAGCAGTTATAGAGACAGCGGCACAGATACGCAGTATTTT. This translates into CASSYRDSGTDTQYF.

The rearrangement uses TRBV4-1 and TRBJ2-3; D gene unclear. The CDR3 loop spans 12 amino acids. V was pared by 1 base and J by 7 bases, with 6 bases between. The germline V gene has CDR1 MGHRA and CDR2 YSYEKL. The CDR3 spells CASSQVRYTQYF. Here the CDR3 DNA reads TGCGCCAGCAGCCAAGTCAGGTATACGCAGTATTTT.

This chain connects TRBV7-3 to TRBJ2-7, with 8 nucleotides matching TRBD1. The CDR3 loop spans 16 amino acids. The germline V gene has CDR1 SGHTA and CDR2 FQGTGA. After removal of 1 base from V and 2 bases from J, the junction contained 7 bases not matched to a gene. CDR3 in DNA: TGTGCCAGCAGCTTAAACGGCGGGACAGGTACCTACGAGCAGTACTTC. Translated, it gives CASSLNGGTGTYEQYF.

The chain uses TRBV19 and TRBJ1-1, with D perhaps matching TRBD1 (5 bases). Looked up from germline, CDR1 is LNHDA and CDR2 is SQIVND (reference sequence). The CDR3 covers 16 residues. V was trimmed by 4 bases and J by 1 base, leaving 16 bases between them. CDR3 in amino acids: CASSNQGRRTNTEAFF. The CDR3 nucleotides are TGTGCCAGTAGTAATCAGGGTAGGAGAACGAACACTGAAGCTTTCTTT.

The V gene is TRBV30, the J gene TRBJ1-5; TRBD1 matches at 11 bases. Germline CDR1 and CDR2: GTSNPN and SVGIG (reference sequence). V was clipped by 6 bases and J by 4 bases; unmatched bases: 5. The CDR3 sequence is 14 residues long. CDR3 protein: CACGQGASNQPQHF. Written as DNA, the CDR3 is TGTGCCTGCGGACAGGGGGCAAGTAATCAGCCCCAGCATTTT. Filled out from reference TRBV30 and TRBJ1-5, the complete variable domain reads SQTIHQWPATLVQPVGSPLSLECTVEGTSNPNLYWYRQAAGRGLQLLFYSVGIGQISSEVPQNLSASRPQDRQFILSSKKLLLSDSGFYLCACGQGASNQPQHFGDGTRLSIL.

This chain links TRBV9 with TRBJ2-7; possible D gene TRBD1, 6 bases. Trimming took 0 bases from V and 0 from J, leaving 10 bases between them. This CDR3 is 15 amino acids long. Germline CDR1 reads SGDLS; CDR2 reads YYNGEE. CDR3 DNA sequence: TGTGCCAGCAGCGTAGGGACAGAGAGCTCCTACGAGCAGTACTTC. The encoded protein is CASSVGTESSYEQYF.

The J gene is TRBJ2-7, the V gene TRBV7-2; maybe TRBD2 (6 bases). V lost 6 bases to trimming and J lost 2 bases, with 17 bases between them. CDR1 is SGHTA and CDR2 is FQGNSA in the germline V gene. This CDR3 is built from 15 residues. The CDR3 loop reads CASSYNTGRPYEQYF. The CDR3 DNA reads as TGTGCCAGCAGTTATAATACCGGGAGACCCTACGAGCAGTACTTC. Drawing the rest from reference TRBV7-2 and TRBJ2-7, the complete variable domain is GAGVSQSPSNKVTEKGKDVELRCDPISGHTALYWYRQSLGQGLEFLIYFQGNSAPDKSGLPSDRFSAERTGGSVSTLTIQRTQQEDSAVYLCASSYNTGRPYEQYFGPGTRLTVT.

For this clone: Other DNA sequences of this sample code for an identical CDR3. The chain combines TRBV7-9 with TRBJ1-1, with TRBD1 as a possible D gene (5 bases). Per germline, CDR1 SEHNR and CDR2 FQNEAQ (reference sequence). The CDR3 has 13 residues. Trimming took off 3 bases at V and 2 bases at J, with 7 bases between the two ends. The CDR3 DNA reads TGTGCCAGCAGCTTCCAGGGAAACACTGAAGCTTTCTTT. Translated, it gives CASSFQGNTEAFF.

The CDR3 here is CASSARTGGRNTIYF. The CDR3 DNA reads TGTGCCAGCAGCGCCCGGACAGGGGGGAGAAACACCATATATTTT. The chain uses TRBV11-3 and TRBJ1-3, with 10 bases aligning to TRBD1. This CDR3 has 15 residues. CDR1 and CDR2 from the germline V gene are SGHNT and YENEEA. V lost 5 bases and J lost 5; bases outside the gene matches: 6.